This T cell receptor (beta chain) stems from a study of cytomegalovirus exposure and HLA in healthy donors. The PCR ran on 60 Vbeta and 13 Jbeta primers. Per the study methods: Around 76 million unique TCR beta chains, 8.5 million to 14 million shared, were counted in a later analysis. Assay: immunoSEQ multiplex PCR; the TCRdb copy retains only in-frame clones and omits some. V and J calls and clone size come straight from that table; D and trimming were deduced from the DNA. The sample has about 160,000 clones, and its top ten clones hold over 1%. Points from the study as a whole: Some V segments could not be told apart, so they were left out, TRBV6-2 and TRBV6-3 among them.

Worth noting for this clone: What it binds is unknown.

The CDR3 consists of 14 residues. Germline V gene data show CDR1 as LNHDA and CDR2 as SQIVND (reference sequence). J was trimmed by 8 bases and V by 7 bases; bases with no gene match: 8. The chain carries TRBV19 and TRBJ2-4; 10 nucleotides line up with TRBD1. The source of this sequence is a woman aged 60-75 years in good health and CMV-seronegative. Material: PBMCs. CDR3 sequence: CASTPTGGGDIQYF. In DNA form, the CDR3 reads TGTGCCAGTACTCCGACAGGGGGCGGTGACATTCAGTACTTC.